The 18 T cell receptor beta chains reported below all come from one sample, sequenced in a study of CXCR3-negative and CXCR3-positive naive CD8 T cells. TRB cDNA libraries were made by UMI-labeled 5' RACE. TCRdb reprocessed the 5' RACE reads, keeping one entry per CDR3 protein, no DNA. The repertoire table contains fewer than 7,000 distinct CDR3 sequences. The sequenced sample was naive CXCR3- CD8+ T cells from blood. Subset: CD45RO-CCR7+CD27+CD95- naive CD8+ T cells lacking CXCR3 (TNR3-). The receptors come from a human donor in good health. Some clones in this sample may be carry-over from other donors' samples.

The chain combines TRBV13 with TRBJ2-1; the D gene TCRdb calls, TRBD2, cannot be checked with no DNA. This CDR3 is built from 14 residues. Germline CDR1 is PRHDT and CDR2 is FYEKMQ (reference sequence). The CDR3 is CASILSGSYNEQFF.

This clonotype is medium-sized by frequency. The CDR3 spells CASTLGTGAYEQYF. V usage is TRBV5-1 and J usage is TRBJ2-7; TCRdb's D call, TRBD1, is unchecked because there is no DNA. Per germline, CDR1 SGHRS and CDR2 YFSETQ. The CDR3 has 14 residues.

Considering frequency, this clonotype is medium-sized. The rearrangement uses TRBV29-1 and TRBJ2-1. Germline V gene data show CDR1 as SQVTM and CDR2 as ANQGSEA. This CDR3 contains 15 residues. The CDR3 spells CSVDGLERSYNEQFF.

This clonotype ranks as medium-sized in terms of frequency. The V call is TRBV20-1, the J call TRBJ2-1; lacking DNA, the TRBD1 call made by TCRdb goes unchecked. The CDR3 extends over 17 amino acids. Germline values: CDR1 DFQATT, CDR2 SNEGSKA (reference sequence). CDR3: CSAPDGDRAPAYNEQFF.

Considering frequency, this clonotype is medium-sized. CDR3 sequence: CATSTGQFNWQETQYF. The chain recombines TRBV15 with TRBJ2-5; with no DNA, the TCRdb D assignment of TRBD1 cannot be verified. Per the germline V gene, CDR1 is LNHNV and CDR2 is YYDKDF (reference sequence). The CDR3 length is 16 residues.

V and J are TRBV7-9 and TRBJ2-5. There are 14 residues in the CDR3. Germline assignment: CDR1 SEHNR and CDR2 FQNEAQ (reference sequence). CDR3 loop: CASRSLAAPETQYF.

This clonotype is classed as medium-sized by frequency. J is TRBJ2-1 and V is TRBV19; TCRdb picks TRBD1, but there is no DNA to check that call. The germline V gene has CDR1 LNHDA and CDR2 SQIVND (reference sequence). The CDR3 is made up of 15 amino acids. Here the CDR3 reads CASSIGDRDGDEQFF.

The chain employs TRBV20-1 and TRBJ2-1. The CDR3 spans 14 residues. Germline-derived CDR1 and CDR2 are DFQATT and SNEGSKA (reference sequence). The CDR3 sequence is CSARAGSTYNEQFF.

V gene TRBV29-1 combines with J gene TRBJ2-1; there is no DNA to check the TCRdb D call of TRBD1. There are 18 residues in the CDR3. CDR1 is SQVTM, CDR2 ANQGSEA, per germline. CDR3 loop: CSVSNRLDSLSSYNEQFF.

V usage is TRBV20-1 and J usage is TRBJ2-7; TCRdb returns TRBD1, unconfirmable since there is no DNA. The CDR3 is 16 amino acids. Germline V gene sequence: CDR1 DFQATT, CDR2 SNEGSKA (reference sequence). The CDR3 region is CSAPTPTDREGYEQYF.

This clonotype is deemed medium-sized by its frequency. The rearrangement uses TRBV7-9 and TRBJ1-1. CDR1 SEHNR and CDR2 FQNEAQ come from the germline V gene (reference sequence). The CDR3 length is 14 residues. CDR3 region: CASSSGVMNTEAFF. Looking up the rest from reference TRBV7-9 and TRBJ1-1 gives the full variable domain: DTGVSQNPRHKITKRGQNVTFRCDPISEHNRLYWYRQTLGQGPEFLTYFQNEAQLEKSRLLSDRFSAERPKGSFSTLEIQRTEQGDSAMYLCASSSGVMNTEAFFGQGTRLTVV.

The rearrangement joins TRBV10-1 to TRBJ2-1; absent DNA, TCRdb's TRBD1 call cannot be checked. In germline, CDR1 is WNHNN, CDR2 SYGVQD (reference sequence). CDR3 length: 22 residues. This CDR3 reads CASSEGKDRDPRKVNSYNEQFF.

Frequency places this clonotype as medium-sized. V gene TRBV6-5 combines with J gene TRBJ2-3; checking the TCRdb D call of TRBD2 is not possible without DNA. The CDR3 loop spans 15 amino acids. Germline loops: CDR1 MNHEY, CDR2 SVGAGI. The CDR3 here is CASSYEASGGDTQYF.

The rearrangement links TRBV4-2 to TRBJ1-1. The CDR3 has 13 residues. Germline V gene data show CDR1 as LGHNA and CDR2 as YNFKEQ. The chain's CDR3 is CASSQAVNTEAFF.

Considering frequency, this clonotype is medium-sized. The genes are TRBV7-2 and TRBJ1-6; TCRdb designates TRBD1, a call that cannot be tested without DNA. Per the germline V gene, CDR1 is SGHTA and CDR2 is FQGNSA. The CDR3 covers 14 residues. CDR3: CASSFLTENSPLHF.

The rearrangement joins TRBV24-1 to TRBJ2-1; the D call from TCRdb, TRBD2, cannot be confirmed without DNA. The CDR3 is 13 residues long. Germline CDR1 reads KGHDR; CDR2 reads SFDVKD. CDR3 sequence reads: CATSDFRRDEQFF.

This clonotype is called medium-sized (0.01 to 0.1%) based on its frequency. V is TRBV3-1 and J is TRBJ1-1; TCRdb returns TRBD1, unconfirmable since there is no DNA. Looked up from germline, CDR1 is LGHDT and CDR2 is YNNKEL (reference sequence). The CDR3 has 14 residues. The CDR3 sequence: CASSQGQKNTEAFF.

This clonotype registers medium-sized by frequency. Here the CDR3 reads CSVDGVGYEQYF. This chain connects TRBV29-1 to TRBJ2-7. The germline CDR1 and CDR2 sequences are SQVTM and ANQGSEA. This CDR3 contains 12 residues.